The following is a T cell receptor (beta chain) sequence with its context. After isolation, RNA underwent reverse transcription to generate cDNA as the sequencing template. This table comes from immunoSEQ multiplex PCR, and its TCRdb copy is limited to in-frame clones, with some not included. The table has a few hundred thousand clones, roughly 44% seen once; the top ten hold around 2.5%. As to treatment: oral pan-JAK inhibitor, 5-10 mg twice daily. The data were obtained in a study of CD8+ T cells in alopecia areata. The sample here was CD4+ T cells sorted from blood, taken at roughly week 36, from a patient treated with tofacitinib. The origin of this receptor is a human donor with alopecia areata.

The chain's CDR3 is CASSVGVGRGPFGYTF. The CDR3 nucleotides are TGTGCCAGCAGTGTCGGTGTTGGCAGGGGGCCATTTGGCTACACCTTC. The chain employs TRBV25-1 and TRBJ1-2; 8 nucleotides align to TRBD1. Germline V CDR1 and CDR2: MGHDK, SYGVNS. The CDR3 length is 16 residues. V was clipped by 4 bases and J by 7 bases; unmatched bases: 14.